This T cell receptor beta chain stems from a study of cytomegalovirus exposure and HLA in healthy donors. General observations from the study: Equally common other TCR beta chains were less clonally expanded than HLA-associated ones, a later analysis found. The investigators catalogued 150 or so TCR beta chains as cytomegalovirus-associated. Several V segments, TRBV6-2 and TRBV6-3 among them, could not be told apart and were dropped. Across all donors, roughly uniform sequencing depth was an assumption of the presence/absence analyses.

With regard to this clone: Its antigen remains unidentified.

The PCR had 60 Vbeta and 13 Jbeta primers. The data were produced by immunoSEQ multiplex PCR, yet TCRdb's version contains in-frame clones alone and is incomplete. The data show under 150,000 clones, nearly 80% seen once. V lost 3 bases to trimming and J lost 5 bases, with 12 bases between them. Germline V lookup: CDR1 SGHAT, CDR2 FQNNGV. The CDR3 covers 14 residues. The chain recombines TRBV11-2 with TRBJ2-3, with D perhaps TRBD2 (7 bases). Sequences were obtained from PBMCs. The TCR was taken from a male donor in good health and CMV-seronegative. The CDR3 sequence is CASSLGGPGDTQYF. DNA of the CDR3: TGTGCCAGCAGCTTGGGGGGGCCGGGAGATACGCAGTATTTT.